The present T cell receptor beta chain was sequenced within a study of CD8 T cells in ankylosing spondylitis. Study-wide results and caveats: Roughly eight highly homologous variants made up a TCR beta motif that seemed to typify ankylosing spondylitis blood. Matched synovial fluid from ankylosing spondylitis patients was reported to be enriched for disease-linked clones. CD8+ by phenotype, disease-linked clones were relatively rare in peripheral blood.

Making use of molecular barcodes, quantitative 5'-RACE generated TCR beta libraries. One entry per CDR3 protein results from TCRdb running MiXCR on the 5' RACE reads. The sample has 150,000 or so distinct CDR3 sequences, approximately 20% seen once. This clonotype was seen a handful of times. Its specificity is not known. A much larger clone lies a single base off, so this may be a read error. The TCR sequence derives from a male donor with ankylosing spondylitis or in good health (not recorded which). The sequencing input was blood, either unsorted or a sorted T cell fraction (not recorded which).

In nucleotides, the CDR3 is TGTACCAGCAGTTACTCGAGCGGCTACGAGCAGTACTTC. It translates to CTSSYSSGYEQYF. The rearrangement joins TRBV6-5 to TRBJ2-7, with a weak D call TRBD2 (5 bases). Germline assignment: CDR1 MNHEY and CDR2 SVGAGI. The CDR3 has 13 amino acids.